Listed below are T cell receptor beta chains from one sample, sequenced in a study of regulatory T cells in long-lasting Graves disease. TCRdb redid the calling of the multiplex PCR reads with MiXCR, one entry per CDR3 protein. Of 360,000 or so distinct CDR3 sequences listed, less than 30% are singletons. Sequencing used peripheral blood mononuclear cells (PBMCs), obtained when the disease was refractory, from a patient treated with antithyroid drugs. The receptors derive from a middle-aged woman with Graves disease. The CDR3 runs from the conserved cysteine through the conserved F or W. A D gene is named only where the DNA matches it firmly. Rows may omit the clone size; those that give it use once, few, many or a size class.

TGCAGCGTGCTTCGAGGCAGCGTCGACACTGAAGCTTTCTTT CSVLRGSVDTEAFF TRBJ1-1 - TRBV29-1 few 14
TGCAGTGCCTCACGGGACCCCTCATACGAGCAGTACTTC CSASRDPSYEQYF TRBJ2-7 - TRBV20-1 - 13
TGTGCCAGCAGCTTAAAAGGTAGCGGGAGATCTGTGTGGTACGAGCAGTACTTC CASSLKGSGRSVWYEQYF TRBJ2-7 TRBD2 TRBV7-3 - 18
TGTGCCAGCAGCAGGGATAACTCTGGAAACACCATATATTTT CASSRDNSGNTIYF TRBJ1-3 - TRBV2 - 14
TGTGCCAGCAGCCCTCAGAGAACAGGGAGCGCTGAAGCTTTCTTT CASSPQRTGSAEAFF TRBJ1-1 - TRBV9 once 15
TGTGCCAGCTCAGAAACAGCGGACCACTACGAGCAGTACTTC CASSETADHYEQYF TRBJ2-7 - TRBV2 - 14
TGTGCCAGCAGCTTAGGTGGCCGCTACTATGGCTACACCTTC CASSLGGRYYGYTF TRBJ1-2 - TRBV7-2 many 14
TGTGCCAGCGACCGTCCTAATGAAAAACTGTTTTTT CASDRPNEKLFF TRBJ1-4 - TRBV2 many 12
TGTGCCACCAGTGATAACGTCTTCGGGGGAAACATTCAGTACTTC CATSDNVFGGNIQYF TRBJ2-4 - TRBV24-1 - 15
TGTGCCAGCAGTCGGGGGACAGGGGCCAAAAACATTCAGTACTTC CASSRGTGAKNIQYF TRBJ2-4 TRBD1 TRBV2 many 15
TGTGCCAGCAGCTTAGCGCGGCAGGTTCTCGACACTGAAGCTTTCTTT CASSLARQVLDTEAFF TRBJ1-1 - TRBV7-9 many 16
TGTGCCAGCACCGGGGGACTGCACGCCGGGGAGCTGTTTTTT CASTGGLHAGELFF TRBJ2-2 - TRBV28 - 14
TGTGCCAGCAGCGTAGGAGTACTAGCGGAGCAAGAGACCCAGTACTTC CASSVGVLAEQETQYF TRBJ2-5 TRBD2 TRBV9 - 16
TGCAGTGCTAGGCTAACTAGCTCGCAAGAGACCCAGTACTTC CSARLTSSQETQYF TRBJ2-5 - TRBV20-1 - 14
TGTGCCAGCAGTCCTCAGACAGGGGGCTTATTTACAGATACGCAGTATTTT CASSPQTGGLFTDTQYF TRBJ2-3 TRBD1 TRBV28 - 17
TGTGCCAGCAGCCCCAGAGGGAGCGGGGTTGAAGCTTTCTTT CASSPRGSGVEAFF TRBJ1-1 - TRBV28 many 14
TGTGCCAGCAGTGAAGCGGCGGAAGAGACCCAGTACTTC CASSEAAEETQYF TRBJ2-5 - TRBV2 many 13
TGTGCCAGCAGTTCACCTAGGACAGCATATCAAGAGACCCAGTACTTC CASSSPRTAYQETQYF TRBJ2-5 - TRBV28 many 16
TGTGCCAGCAGTTTACCCGGGACAGAGTTTTCCGAAGCTTTCTTT CASSLPGTEFSEAFF TRBJ1-1 TRBD1 TRBV28 - 15
TGTGCCAGCAGCTCCTCATTTCCGGGGAACACTGAAGCTTTCTTT CASSSSFPGNTEAFF TRBJ1-1 - TRBV3-1 few 15
TGTGCCACCAGCAGAGCGGTAGGGCTATTCACTGAAGCTTTCTTT CATSRAVGLFTEAFF TRBJ1-1 - TRBV15 - 15
TGTGCCAGCAGTTACTGGGGACCGGCGAACACCGGGGAGCTGTTTTTT CASSYWGPANTGELFF TRBJ2-2 - TRBV6-9 - 16
TGTGCCAGCAGCCCGGGGGACTTTAATTCACCCCTCCACTTT CASSPGDFNSPLHF TRBJ1-6 - TRBV9 - 14
TGCGCCAGCAGTGATGCCCAGACCATAGCAATATACGAGCAGTACTTC CASSDAQTIAIYEQYF TRBJ2-7 - TRBV10-2 - 16
TGCAGTGCTAGAGCCCACCGATCGGAAGAGCAGTACTTC CSARAHRSEEQYF TRBJ2-7 - TRBV20-1 - 13
TGCAGCGTTGAAGACTGGGGCGAGGCAGATACGCAGTATTTT CSVEDWGEADTQYF TRBJ2-3 - TRBV29-1 - 14
TGCGCCAGCAGCCAAGGAGGGACCCCCTACGAGCAGTACTTC CASSQGGTPYEQYF TRBJ2-7 - TRBV4-1 few 14
TGCAGTGCTAGGGCCCGCATCAGGTACGAGCAGTACTTC CSARARIRYEQYF TRBJ2-7 - TRBV20-1 - 13
TGTGCCAGCAGATCGACAGGGACTAGAGAGCCAGCCAAAAACATTCAGTACTTC CASRSTGTREPAKNIQYF TRBJ2-4 - TRBV7-9 - 18
TGTGCCAGCAGTTCAGCCGCGGGCTATCCTAACTATGAAGCTTTCTTT CASSSAAGYPNYEAFF TRBJ1-1 - TRBV6-2/TRBV6-3 few 16
TGTGCCAGTAGGCTACAGGGAGGGCAAGAGACCCAGTACTTC CASRLQGGQETQYF TRBJ2-5 - TRBV19 - 14
TGTGCCAGCAGGGGTCAACAGGGGGACACTGAAGCTTTCTTT CASRGQQGDTEAFF TRBJ1-1 TRBD1 TRBV6-1 many 14
TGTGCCAGCAGTTTCACAGGGTTCTATAATTCACCCCTCCACTTT CASSFTGFYNSPLHF TRBJ1-6 - TRBV28 many 15
TGCGCCAGCAGCTATGGAAACGAGCAGTACTTC CASSYGNEQYF TRBJ2-7 - TRBV4-1 few 11
TGTGCCAGCACCAGCCCCAGGGGGCCGAACACTGAAGCTTTCTTT CASTSPRGPNTEAFF TRBJ1-1 TRBD1 TRBV6-1 few 15
TGTGCCAGCAGTGCCCGCGGGGGATTTACTGGAAACACCATATATTTT CASSARGGFTGNTIYF TRBJ1-3 - TRBV2 few 16
TGTGCCAGCAGCCCACCCGGGGGGGATACGCAGTATTTT CASSPPGGDTQYF TRBJ2-3 TRBD2 TRBV3-1 - 13
TGTGCCAGCGGAGAGGGGGTCTACGAGCAGTACTTC CASGEGVYEQYF TRBJ2-7 - TRBV11-2 - 12
TGTGCCAGCAGCTTAGTGGCAGGGGCAAGCAATCAGCCCCAGCATTTT CASSLVAGASNQPQHF TRBJ1-5 - TRBV11-2 many 16
TGTGCCAGCAGCCAAGATGCGCGGGGAAGCACAGATACGCAGTATTTT CASSQDARGSTDTQYF TRBJ2-3 - TRBV3-1 - 16
TGTGCCTGGAAGAGACTAGCGGGAGAGGGTGAGCAGTTCTTC CAWKRLAGEGEQFF TRBJ2-1 TRBD2 TRBV30 - 14
TGTGCCAGCAGCGCCCGGGACAGGGGAAATTCACCCCTCCACTTT CASSARDRGNSPLHF TRBJ1-6 TRBD1 TRBV3-1 many 15
TGTGCCAGCAGCCAAGGACTAGCGAGGGAGCAGTACTTC CASSQGLAREQYF TRBJ2-7 TRBD2 TRBV14 many 13
TGTGCCAGCAAAAGCGACCGGGACTTCCGAGGGGATAACACTGAAGCTTTCTTT CASKSDRDFRGDNTEAFF TRBJ1-1 - TRBV28 - 18
TGTGCCAGCAGCTTCCGCCGGACTTACTCTGGGGCCAACGTCCTGACTTTC CASSFRRTYSGANVLTF TRBJ2-6 - TRBV11-2 few 17
TGTGCCAGCAGCGTACTTCCCGGGAGGGCCGGGCAAGAGACCCAGTACTTC CASSVLPGRAGQETQYF TRBJ2-5 TRBD2 TRBV9 few 17
TGTGCCAGCAGCTCGGGACCACAGTACGAGCAGTACTTC CASSSGPQYEQYF TRBJ2-7 - TRBV7-6 few 13
TGTGCCAGCAGTTTCGACCCAAGAGGTAATCAGCCCCAGCATTTT CASSFDPRGNQPQHF TRBJ1-5 - TRBV28 many 15
TGTGCCAGCACCCCTCAGGACGGGACGGAGAACACTGAAGCTTTCTTT CASTPQDGTENTEAFF TRBJ1-1 - TRBV28 many 16
TGTGCCTGGAGTAGACAGGGGTATGGCTACACCTTC CAWSRQGYGYTF TRBJ1-2 TRBD1 TRBV30 - 12
TGTGCCAGCAGCCGTAGAACTAATGAAAAACTGTTTTTT CASSRRTNEKLFF TRBJ1-4 - TRBV2 many 13
TGTGCCAGTAGTATATCAGTCAGGGGAGCCGGGGAGCTGTTTTTT CASSISVRGAGELFF TRBJ2-2 - TRBV19 few 15
TGTGCCAGCAGCTTTTGGGGAGCGGGAGTCAAGTACGAGCAGTACTTC CASSFWGAGVKYEQYF TRBJ2-7 TRBD2 TRBV11-2 many 16
TGTGCCAGCAGTCTAAAAGCTAACTATGGCTACACCTTC CASSLKANYGYTF TRBJ1-2 - TRBV12-3/TRBV12-4 many 13
TGCAGTGCTAGAGATACTGGCAGGGCGTATACTGAAGCTTTCTTT CSARDTGRAYTEAFF TRBJ1-1 - TRBV20-1 many 15
TGCAGTGCGAGGGGGTATAATTCACCCCTCCACTTT CSARGYNSPLHF TRBJ1-6 - TRBV20-1 many 12
TGTGCCAGCAGCTTAGATGGGAGAATGGTGGAGACCCAGTACTTC CASSLDGRMVETQYF TRBJ2-5 - TRBV7-9 many 15
TGCGCCAGCAGCACTGGAGGGGGACAGCCCCAGCATTTT CASSTGGGQPQHF TRBJ1-5 - TRBV5-1 - 13
TGTGCCAGCAGCGTACTAGCGGGAGGGCCGGGGGAGACCCAGTACTTC CASSVLAGGPGETQYF TRBJ2-5 TRBD2 TRBV9 - 16
TGTGCCACCAGCAGAGTGGAGATAACTAATGAAAAACTGTTTTTT CATSRVEITNEKLFF TRBJ1-4 - TRBV15 - 15